This entry is about one TCR beta chain. Its antigen is unknown. The data originate from a study of radiotherapy plus CTLA-4 blockade in lung cancer. Study outcomes and limitations: It was early blood T cell clone dynamics, with interferon-beta, that reportedly best predicted response.

The data were produced by immunoSEQ multiplex PCR, yet TCRdb's version contains in-frame clones alone and is incomplete. Of over 80,000 clones listed, around 86% were seen once; the top ten hold 16%. Germline loops: CDR1 SGHRS, CDR2 YFSETQ. CDR3 length: 13 amino acids. V gave up 0 bases and J gave up 2 bases, with 5 bases separating them. The material was peripheral blood, obtained from a patient treated with radiotherapy plus ipilimumab. The sequence was collected from a human donor with non-small cell lung cancer that progressed on radiotherapy plus ipilimumab. The chain is built from TRBV5-1 and TRBJ1-2; no firm D call. The CDR3: CASSLVQNYGYTF. DNA of the CDR3: TGCGCCAGCAGCTTGGTTCAAAACTATGGCTACACCTTC. Variable domain in full (rest from reference TRBV5-1 and TRBJ1-2): KAGVTQTPRYLIKTRGQQVTLSCSPISGHRSVSWYQQTPGQGLQFLFEYFSETQRNKGNFPGRFSGRQFSNSRSEMNVSTLELGDSALYLCASSLVQNYGYTFGSGTRLTVV.